The source of this TCR beta chain is a study of blood T cells in healthy people across ages. The CDR3 is 16 residues long. With 1 base clipped from V and 5 bases from J, the junction kept 7 bases outside the gene matches. Germline CDR1 reads SEHNR; CDR2 reads FQNEAQ (reference sequence). A second about 6 to 12 cycle PCR used barcoded and J-beta primers. Researchers report that each sample yielded at least 2.5 million CDR3-containing paired-end reads. TCRdb fed the 5' RACE reads into MiXCR, producing one record per CDR3 protein. The sample holds around 1,500,000 distinct CDR3 sequences, about 30% seen once.

The chain combines TRBV7-9 with TRBJ2-5, with 10 positions matching TRBD2. What was sequenced was blood. The clonotype was recovered from a woman aged 25 to 45 in good health. The CDR3 DNA reads TGTGCCAGCAGCTTAGATCCTAGCGGGAGACTGGAGACCCAGTACTTC. Translated: CASSLDPSGRLETQYF. Full variable domain (outside the CDR3, taken from reference TRBV7-9 and TRBJ2-5): DTGVSQNPRHKITKRGQNVTFRCDPISEHNRLYWYRQTLGQGPEFLTYFQNEAQLEKSRLLSDRFSAERPKGSFSTLEIQRTEQGDSAMYLCASSLDPSGRLETQYFGPGTRLLVL.